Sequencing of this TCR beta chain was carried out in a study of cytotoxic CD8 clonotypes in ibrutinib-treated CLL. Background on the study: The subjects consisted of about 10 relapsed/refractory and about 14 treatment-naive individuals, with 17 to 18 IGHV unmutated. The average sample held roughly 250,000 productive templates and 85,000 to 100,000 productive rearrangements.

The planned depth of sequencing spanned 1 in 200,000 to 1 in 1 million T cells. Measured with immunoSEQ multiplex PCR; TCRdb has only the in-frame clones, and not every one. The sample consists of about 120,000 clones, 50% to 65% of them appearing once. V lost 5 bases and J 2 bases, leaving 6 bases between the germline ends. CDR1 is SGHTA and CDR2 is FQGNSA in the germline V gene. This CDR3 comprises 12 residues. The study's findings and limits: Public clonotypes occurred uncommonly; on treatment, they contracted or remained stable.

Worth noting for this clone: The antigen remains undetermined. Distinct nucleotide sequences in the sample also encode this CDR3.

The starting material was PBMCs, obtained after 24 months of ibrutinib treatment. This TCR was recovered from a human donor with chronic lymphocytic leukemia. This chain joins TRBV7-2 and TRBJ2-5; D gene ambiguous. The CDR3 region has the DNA TGTGCCAGCAGCGTAGTTCAAGAGACCCAGTACTTC. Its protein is CASSVVQETQYF.